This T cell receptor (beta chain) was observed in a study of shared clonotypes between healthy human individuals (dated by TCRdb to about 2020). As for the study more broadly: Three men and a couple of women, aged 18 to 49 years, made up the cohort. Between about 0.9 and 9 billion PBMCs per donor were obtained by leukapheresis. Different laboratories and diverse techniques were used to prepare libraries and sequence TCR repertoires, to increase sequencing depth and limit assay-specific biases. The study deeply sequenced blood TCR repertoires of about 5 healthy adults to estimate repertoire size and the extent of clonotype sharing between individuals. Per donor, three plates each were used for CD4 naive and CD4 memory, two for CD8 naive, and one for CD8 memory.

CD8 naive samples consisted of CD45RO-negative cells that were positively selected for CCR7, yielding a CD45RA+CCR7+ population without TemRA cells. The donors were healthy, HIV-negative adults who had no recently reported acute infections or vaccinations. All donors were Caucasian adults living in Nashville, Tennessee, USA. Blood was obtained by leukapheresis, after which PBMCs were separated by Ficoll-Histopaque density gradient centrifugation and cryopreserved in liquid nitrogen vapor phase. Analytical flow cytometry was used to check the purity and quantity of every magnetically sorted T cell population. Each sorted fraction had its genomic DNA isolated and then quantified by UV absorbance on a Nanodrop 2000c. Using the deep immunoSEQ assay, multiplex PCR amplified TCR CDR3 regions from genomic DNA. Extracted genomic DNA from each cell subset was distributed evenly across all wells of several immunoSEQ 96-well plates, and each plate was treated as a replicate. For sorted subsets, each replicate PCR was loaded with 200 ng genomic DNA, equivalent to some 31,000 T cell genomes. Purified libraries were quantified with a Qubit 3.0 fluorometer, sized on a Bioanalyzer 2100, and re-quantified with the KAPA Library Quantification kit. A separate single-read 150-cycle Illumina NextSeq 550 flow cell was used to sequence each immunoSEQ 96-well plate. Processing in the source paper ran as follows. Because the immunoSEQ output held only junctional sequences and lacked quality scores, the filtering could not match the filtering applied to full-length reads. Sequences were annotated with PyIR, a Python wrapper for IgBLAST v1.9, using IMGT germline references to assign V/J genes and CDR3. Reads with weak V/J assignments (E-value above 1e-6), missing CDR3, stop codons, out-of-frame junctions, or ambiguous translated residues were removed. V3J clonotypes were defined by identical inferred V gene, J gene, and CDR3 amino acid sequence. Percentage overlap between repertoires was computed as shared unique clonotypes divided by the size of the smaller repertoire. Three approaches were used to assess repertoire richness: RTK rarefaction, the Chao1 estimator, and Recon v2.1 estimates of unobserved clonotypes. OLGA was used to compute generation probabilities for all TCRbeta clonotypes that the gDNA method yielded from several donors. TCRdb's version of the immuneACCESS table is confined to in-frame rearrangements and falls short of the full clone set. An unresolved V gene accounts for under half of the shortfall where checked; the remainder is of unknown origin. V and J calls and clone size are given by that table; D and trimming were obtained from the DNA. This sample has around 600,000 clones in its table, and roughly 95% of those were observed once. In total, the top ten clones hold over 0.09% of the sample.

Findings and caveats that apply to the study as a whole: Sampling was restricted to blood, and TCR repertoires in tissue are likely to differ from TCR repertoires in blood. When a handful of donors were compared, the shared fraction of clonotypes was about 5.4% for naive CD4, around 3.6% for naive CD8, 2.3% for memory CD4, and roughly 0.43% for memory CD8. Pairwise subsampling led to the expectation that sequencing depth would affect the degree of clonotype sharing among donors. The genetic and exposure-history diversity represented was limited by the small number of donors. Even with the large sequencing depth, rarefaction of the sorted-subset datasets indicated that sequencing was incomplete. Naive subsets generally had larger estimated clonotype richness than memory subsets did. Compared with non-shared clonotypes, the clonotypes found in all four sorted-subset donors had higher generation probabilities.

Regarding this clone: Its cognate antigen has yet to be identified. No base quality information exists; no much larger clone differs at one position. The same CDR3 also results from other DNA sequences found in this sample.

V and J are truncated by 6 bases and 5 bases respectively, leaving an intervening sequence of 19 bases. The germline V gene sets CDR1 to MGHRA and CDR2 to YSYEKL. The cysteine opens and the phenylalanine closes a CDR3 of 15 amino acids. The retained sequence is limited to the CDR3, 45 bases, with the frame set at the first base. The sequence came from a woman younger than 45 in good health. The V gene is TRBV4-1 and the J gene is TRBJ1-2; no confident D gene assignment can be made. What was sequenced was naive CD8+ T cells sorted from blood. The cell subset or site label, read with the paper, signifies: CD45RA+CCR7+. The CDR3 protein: CASSHTWAGDYGYTF. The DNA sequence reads TGCGCCAGCAGTCATACGTGGGCGGGAGATTATGGCTACACCTTC.